This T cell receptor (beta chain) was identified during a study of low-dose radiotherapy and immunotherapy resistance in tumors. About the research overall: Dosing for Cohort 2 consisted of 1 Gy per fraction every two weeks, reaching a total of 13 Gy over 26 weeks.

Time point here: after trial treatment. Stated treatment: LDRT plus nivolumab, ipilimumab, low-dose cyclophosphamide and aspirin (RACIN trial). Donors were administered nivolumab, ipilimumab, aspirin and low-dose cyclophosphamide, together with low-dose radiotherapy. TRAV and TRBV primers primed cDNA for both TCRalpha and TCRbeta. For amplifying TCRs, the PCR ran for about 20 cycles with Phusion, which was used together with a constant-region primer and the adapter on the V primers. MiXCR, applied by TCRdb to the reads, yields one record per CDR3 protein. The sample has roughly 95,000 distinct CDR3 sequences; less than 25% are singletons. V was shortened by 4 bases and J by 3 bases, with 16 bases between the two germline ends. Germline-derived CDR1 and CDR2 are SGHRS and YFSETQ. The CDR3 is 15 amino acids. This clonotype occurred many times.

The V gene is TRBV5-1, the J gene TRBJ1-1; D gene uncertain. The receptor was isolated from a female donor with ovarian cancer. Sequencing used PBMCs, obtained after low-dose radiotherapy plus immunotherapy. This chain's CDR3 is CASSPHRPGDTEAFF. The CDR3 DNA follows: TGCGCCAGCAGCCCCCATCGACCAGGCGACACTGAAGCTTTCTTT.